One sample yielded the 25 T cell receptor beta chains listed below, sequenced in a study of breast tumors, draining lymph nodes, adjacent tissues listed by TCRdb under 2016. The axillary draining lymph nodes of breast cancer patients were the source of the lymph node samples. Libraries were built with multiplex PCR. Sequencing instrument: Illumina HiSeq 2000. The public reads were quality trimmed at Q25 with fastp and then assembled into clones with MiXCR by TCRdb, keeping productive beta chains. Each entry is one CDR3 protein sequence, shown with its most common DNA and genes. For this sample the table gives about 120,000 distinct CDR3 sequences, of which nearly 20% were detected only once. The ten largest clones capture over 3% of the sample. Sequencing was done on a sample of axillary lymph node tissue. The receptors stem from a female donor with breast cancer. Some clones in this sample may be carry-over from other donors' samples.

This clonotype was counted at least ten times. The V and J genes are TRBV19 and TRBJ2-7; D possibly corresponds to TRBD2 (6 bases). The CDR3 totals 15 residues. Germline CDR1 reads LNHDA; CDR2 reads SQIVND (reference sequence). The V end lost 5 bases, the J end lost 0 bases, and 14 bases lay between the germline ends. The CDR3, as DNA: TGTGCCAGTAGTGTTACTAGCAGAAGCTCCTACGAGCAGTACTTC. It encodes CASSVTSRSSYEQYF.

Ten or more counts support this clonotype. The chain couples TRBV6-5 to TRBJ1-3; a weak D match, TRBD1 (5 bases). The germline CDR1 and CDR2 sequences are MNHEY and SVGAGI. CDR3 length equals 14 residues. The V end was cut by 2 bases, the J end by 9 bases, with 14 bases between. Written as DNA, the CDR3 is TGTGCCAGCAGTTACGGGGGAACCGGAGGCACCATATATTTT. Protein sequence: CASSYGGTGGTIYF.

The table lists this clonotype with many counts. The V gene is TRBV10-2, the J gene TRBJ2-1, with TRBD2 matching 10 bases. After removal of 7 bases from V and 9 bases from J, the junction contained 9 bases not matched to a gene. Germline V lookup: CDR1 WSHSY, CDR2 SAAADI. CDR3 length: 14 amino acids. The CDR3: CASNSAAGGSEQFF. DNA for the CDR3: TGCGCCAGCAACTCAGCAGCGGGAGGGAGTGAGCAGTTCTTC.

This clonotype has at least ten counts. V and J are TRBV7-9 and TRBJ2-3; 7 nucleotides align to TRBD1. The V segment lost 6 bases and the J segment 1 base; nucleotides outside the gene matches: 10. Germline assignment: CDR1 SEHNR and CDR2 FQNEAQ (reference sequence). The CDR3 has 16 amino acids. The CDR3 sequence is CASRTALGTGTDTQYF. CDR3 coding DNA: TGTGCCAGCAGGACAGCCCTTGGGACAGGCACAGATACGCAGTATTTT.

This clonotype has a count of ten or more. The chain uses TRBV5-1 and TRBJ2-7; D is unclear. CDR3 length: 11 residues. Deletions cut 3 bases from V and 7 bases from J, with 8 bases between. Germline V gene lookup returns CDR1 SGHRS and CDR2 YFSETQ. CDR3 sequence reads: CASSSHEEQYF. CDR3 sequence (DNA): TGCGCCAGCAGCTCCCATGAAGAGCAGTACTTC.

V usage is TRBV18 and J usage is TRBJ2-5, with 9 bases that match TRBD1. Germline assignment: CDR1 KGHSH and CDR2 LQKENI. The CDR3 length is 16 residues. V lost 3 bases and J lost 1; bases outside the gene matches: 6. The CDR3 is CASSPNDRGIQETQYF. The CDR3 bases are TGTGCCAGCTCACCTAACGACAGGGGGATCCAAGAGACCCAGTACTTC.

Many counts were recorded for this clonotype. The chain uses TRBV19 and TRBJ2-1, with a weak D call TRBD2 (6 bases). Trimming shortened V by 7 bases and J by 11 bases, and 21 bases separated the two germline ends. The CDR3 has 14 amino acids. Germline loops: CDR1 LNHDA, CDR2 SQIVND (reference sequence). This chain's CDR3 is CASMEREMGGKQFF. The CDR3 bases are TGTGCCAGTATGGAACGGGAGATGGGGGGAAAGCAGTTCTTC.

About this clonotype itself: This likely stems from a read error, as it lies one base from a far larger clone. The chain carries TRBV12-3 or TRBV12-4 and TRBJ2-7, with D hard to call. V dropped 6 bases and J dropped 0 bases, with 12 bases sitting between them. The CDR3 is 14 amino acids. The CDR3, as DNA: TGTGCCAGCAGGCCCGGCCCCTCCTCCTACGAGCAGTACTTC. Its translation is CASRPGPSSYEQYF.

Many counts were recorded for this clonotype. The J gene is TRBJ2-1, the V gene TRBV5-6, with 9 bases matching TRBD2. There are 16 residues in the CDR3. V lost 0 bases to trimming and J lost 7 bases; unmatched junction nucleotides: 8. Germline V lookup: CDR1 SGHDT, CDR2 YYEEEE. CDR3 loop: CASSLVRRGGGNEQFF. In nucleotides, the CDR3 is TGTGCCAGCAGCTTGGTGAGGCGGGGGGGCGGTAATGAGCAGTTCTTC. Full variable domain (outside the CDR3, taken from reference TRBV5-6 and TRBJ2-1): DAGVTQSPTHLIKTRGQQVTLRCSPKSGHDTVSWYQQALGQGPQFIFQYYEEEERQRGNFPDRFSGHQFPNYSSELNVNALLLGDSALYLCASSLVRRGGGNEQFFGPGTRLTVL.

There are many counts of this clonotype. The CDR3 nucleotides read TGTGCCAGCAGTTTTCGTATCCAAAGGACAGATACGCAGTATTTT. Encoded protein: CASSFRIQRTDTQYF. The chain links TRBV12-3 or TRBV12-4 to TRBJ2-3; D remains ambiguous. The CDR3 totals 15 residues. Trimming took 3 bases from V and 3 from J, leaving 13 bases between them.

The chain couples TRBV7-9 to TRBJ1-1, with D unresolved. This CDR3 is 13 amino acids long. With 0 bases removed from V and 4 bases from J, the gap between germline ends came to 6 bases. Germline values: CDR1 SEHNR, CDR2 FQNEAQ (reference sequence). The CDR3 nucleotides read TGTGCCAGCAGCTTAGCGGTGGCCACTGAAGCTTTCTTT. Its translation is CASSLAVATEAFF.

This clonotype was counted at least ten times. CDR3: CASSLYTSGGIDTQYF. The CDR3 DNA is TGTGCCAGCAGCTTATACACTAGCGGGGGAATAGATACGCAGTATTTT. The chain uses TRBV7-9 and TRBJ2-3; 11 bases are a match to TRBD2. The germline CDR1 and CDR2 sequences are SEHNR and FQNEAQ (reference sequence). The trim removed 2 bases at V and 5 bases at J, leaving 6 bases unmatched. The CDR3 extends over 16 amino acids.

In regard to this clonotype: A much larger clone lies a single base off, so this may be a read error. V usage is TRBV7-9 and J usage is TRBJ2-7; 9 bases agree with TRBD1. After removal of 5 bases from V and 1 base from J, the junction contained 6 bases not matched to a gene. This CDR3 spans 15 amino acids. Germline V gene data show CDR1 as SEHNR and CDR2 as FQNEAQ (reference sequence). CDR3 sequence (DNA): TGTGCCAGCAGCGGGAACAGGGGGCGTTCCTACGAGCAGTACTTC. Translated, it gives CASSGNRGRSYEQYF.

With regard to this clonotype: Just one base apart from a much larger clone, this may be a read error. The V call is TRBV3-1, the J call TRBJ2-7; D remains unclear. CDR3 length: 13 residues. Trimming stripped 8 bases from V and 7 bases from J, with 18 bases between. The germline V gene encodes CDR1 LGHDT and CDR2 YNNKEL (reference sequence). The CDR3 here is CASAQEAAEEQYF. The CDR3 bases are TGTGCCAGCGCTCAAGAGGCGGCAGAAGAGCAGTACTTC.

This clonotype was seen ten or more times. The chain links TRBV19 to TRBJ1-2, with TRBD1 matching 10 bases. In germline, CDR1 is LNHDA, CDR2 SQIVND (reference sequence). V lost 3 bases, J lost 8 bases, and 6 bases stayed unmatched. CDR3 size: 14 residues. The CDR3, as DNA: TGTGCCAGTAGTATTCGACAGGGGGCGAGCGGCTACACCTTC. It translates to CASSIRQGASGYTF.

Ten or more counts support this clonotype. CDR3 nucleotides: TGTGCCACCAGTGATTTGTTGGGGGAAGATGAGCAGTTCTTC. Translating gives CATSDLLGEDEQFF. The chain couples TRBV24-1 to TRBJ2-1; perhaps D is TRBD1 or TRBD2 (5 bases each). Germline-derived CDR1 and CDR2 are KGHDR and SFDVKD. Trimming shortened V by 0 bases and J by 8 bases, and 10 bases separated the two germline ends. The CDR3 loop spans 14 amino acids.

This clonotype was counted ten times or more. The chain has TRBV14 and TRBJ2-5, with D tentatively TRBD1 (5 bases). The CDR3 has 12 residues. Trimming shortened V by 7 bases and J by 2 bases, and 8 bases separated the two germline ends. Per germline, CDR1 SGHDN and CDR2 FVKESK. The CDR3 protein is CASTGYQETQYF. CDR3 sequence (DNA): TGTGCCAGCACAGGGTATCAAGAGACCCAGTACTTC. The variable domain in full, completed from reference TRBV14 and TRBJ2-5, reads EAGVTQFPSHSVIEKGQTVTLRCDPISGHDNLYWYRRVMGKEIKFLLHFVKESKQDESGMPNNRFLAERTGGTYSTLKVQPAELEDSGVYFCASTGYQETQYFGPGTRLLVL.

This clonotype showed up many times. The V call is TRBV20-1, the J call TRBJ2-2; D is unclear. The CDR3 extends over 15 amino acids. Trimming cost V 2 bases and J 4 bases, with 14 bases left between them. Germline CDR1 is DFQATT and CDR2 is SNEGSKA (reference sequence). CDR3 protein: CSARPEVKSTGELFF. CDR3 coding DNA: TGCAGTGCTAGACCGGAAGTTAAAAGCACCGGGGAGCTGTTTTTT.

At least ten counts were recorded for this clonotype. The genes are TRBV29-1 and TRBJ2-5, with unresolved D. In germline, CDR1 is SQVTM, CDR2 ANQGSEA. V was shortened by 4 bases and J by 4 bases, with 7 bases between the two germline ends. The CDR3 is 11 residues long. The CDR3 spells CSVGPGETQYF. The CDR3, as DNA: TGCAGCGTTGGACCCGGAGAGACCCAGTACTTC.

As to this clonotype: A much larger clone lies a single base off, so this may be a read error. The V call is TRBV2, the J call TRBJ2-1, with a weak D call TRBD1 (6 bases). The CDR3 sequence is 13 residues long. Trimming shortened V by 6 bases and J by 7 bases, and 13 bases separated the two germline ends. Germline assignment: CDR1 SNHLY and CDR2 FYNNEI. CDR3 DNA: TGTGCCAGCAGCGGACAGCCTTCTAATGAGCAGTTCTTC. Its protein product is CASSGQPSNEQFF.

Many counts were recorded for this clonotype. This sequence joins TRBV5-1 and TRBJ2-1; 7 bases agree with TRBD1. CDR3 length: 13 amino acids. The V segment lost 0 bases and the J segment 10 bases; nucleotides outside the gene matches: 4. Germline CDR1 SGHRS, CDR2 YFSETQ. CDR3: CASSLGSTGEQFF. CDR3 bases: TGCGCCAGCAGCTTGGGTTCGACAGGGGAGCAGTTCTTC.

This clonotype appeared many times. J is TRBJ2-1 and V is TRBV14, with D perhaps TRBD2 (6 bases). The CDR3 has 18 amino acids. Trimming shortened V by 0 bases and J by 2 bases, and 17 bases separated the two germline ends. Germline lookup yields CDR1 SGHDN and CDR2 FVKESK. The CDR3 region has the DNA TGTGCCAGCAGCCAAGATCATTGGGGTAGCGGTGCCTACAATGAGCAGTTCTTC. Translation gives CASSQDHWGSGAYNEQFF.

As concerns this clonotype: This may be a read error, as it is one base from a much larger clone. The CDR3 carries no conserved terminal phenylalanine or tryptophan, so it likely arises from a read error. The rearrangement uses TRBV7-9 and TRBJ2-7; D unclear. V lost 3 bases to trimming and J lost 5 bases, with 5 bases between them. Germline lookup yields CDR1 SEHNR and CDR2 FQNEAQ (reference sequence). The CDR3 totals 11 residues. The CDR3 protein is CASSFAHEQYS. The CDR3 DNA reads as TGTGCCAGCAGCTTCGCCCACGAGCAGTACTCC.

Many counts were recorded for this clonotype. V and J are TRBV19 and TRBJ2-7; 7 bases align to TRBD1. This CDR3 is built from 14 residues. Per germline, CDR1 LNHDA and CDR2 SQIVND (reference sequence). With V trimmed by 5 bases and J by 3 bases, 7 bases remained unmatched. The CDR3 region has the DNA TGTGCCAGTAGTGATTGGGACAGCAGCTACGAGCAGTACTTC. Translation: CASSDWDSSYEQYF.

This clonotype was picked up a small number of times. The CDR3 sequence: CASTYTGGTNEKLFF. As DNA, the CDR3 is TGTGCCAGCACCTACACGGGGGGGACTAATGAAAAACTGTTTTTT. The gene calls are TRBV6-5 and TRBJ1-4; perhaps TRBD1 as D (5 bases). V gave up 7 bases and J gave up 2 bases, with 14 bases separating them. This CDR3 spans 15 amino acids. CDR1 is MNHEY, CDR2 SVGAGI, per germline.